One sample yielded the 17 T cell receptor beta chains listed below, sequenced in a study of blood T cell dynamics during melanoma immunotherapy. Assay: immunoSEQ multiplex PCR; the TCRdb copy retains only in-frame clones and omits some. This table has about 19,000 clones, roughly 85% appearing once. The time point here: week 3, after first cycle of checkpoint inhibitor. The sample in question was blood, obtained from a patient treated with checkpoint blockade. The receptors stem from a human donor with melanoma.

The rearrangement links TRBV6-4 to TRBJ2-1; D gene unclear. Deletions cut 0 bases from V and 13 bases from J, with 10 bases between. CDR3 length: 12 amino acids. Per the germline V gene, CDR1 is MRHNA and CDR2 is SNTAGT. CDR3 sequence reads: CASSDSSKVQFF. CDR3 sequence (DNA): TGTGCCAGCAGTGACTCGAGCAAGGTTCAGTTCTTC.

The genes are TRBV4-1 and TRBJ2-7, with a weak D call TRBD1 (6 bases). V was shortened by 0 bases and J by 5 bases, with 11 bases between the two germline ends. The V gene's germline CDR1 is MGHRA and CDR2 YSYEKL. CDR3 length: 14 amino acids. The CDR3 DNA follows: TGCGCCAGCAGCCAAGAGCAGGGGACCAACGAGCAGTACTTC. Residues: CASSQEQGTNEQYF.

The chain couples TRBV15 to TRBJ2-2; a weak D match, TRBD1 (6 bases). The CDR3 is made up of 14 amino acids. The ends were cut back, 4 bases at V and 6 bases at J, with 12 bases in the middle. Germline CDR1 and CDR2: LNHNV and YYDKDF (reference sequence). This chain's CDR3 is CATSNWGRPGELFF. The CDR3 DNA sequence: TGTGCCACCAGCAATTGGGGGCGTCCCGGGGAGCTGTTTTTT.

The chain combines TRBV2 with TRBJ1-2, with D unclear. CDR3 length equals 15 residues. Trimming cost V 2 bases and J 1 base, with 11 bases left between them. Germline-derived CDR1 and CDR2 are SNHLY and FYNNEI. CDR3 residues: CASSETGRSNYGYTF. In nucleotides, the CDR3 is TGTGCCAGCAGTGAAACTGGCAGGAGTAACTATGGCTACACCTTC.

The genes are TRBV6-5 and TRBJ2-1; 9 bases line up with TRBD2. The V and J ends lost 5 bases and 15 bases, in that order; junction bases with no gene match: 11. Germline values: CDR1 MNHEY, CDR2 SVGAGI. The CDR3 is 13 amino acids. CDR3 coding DNA: TGTGCCAGCAGTCCTGCGACCGGGACTAGCTGGTTCTTC. This translates into CASSPATGTSWFF.

The DNA for the CDR3 is TGCGCCAGCAGCTTGGCGGACTTTGGCGGGGGGTACAACCCGGGCGATGAGCAGTTCTTC. Encoded protein: CASSLADFGGGYNPGDEQFF. This chain joins TRBV5-1 and TRBJ2-1; 8 nucleotides line up with TRBD2. CDR1 is SGHRS, CDR2 YFSETQ, per germline. Unmatched junction bases numbered 22, after V lost 0 bases and J lost 8 bases. The CDR3 has 20 amino acids.

The chain links TRBV19 to TRBJ2-1; 12 nucleotides align to TRBD2. The ends lost 5 bases at V and 1 base at J; junction bases unmatched: 3. Per the germline V gene, CDR1 is LNHDA and CDR2 is SQIVND (reference sequence). The CDR3 is made up of 16 amino acids. This chain's CDR3 is CASSLGLAGSYNEQFF. In nucleotides, the CDR3 is TGTGCCAGTAGTCTGGGACTAGCGGGTTCCTACAATGAGCAGTTCTTC. Full variable domain (remainder filled in from reference TRBV19 and TRBJ2-1): DGGITQSPKYLFRKEGQNVTLSCEQNLNHDAMYWYRQDPGQGLRLIYYSQIVNDFQKGDIAEGYSVSREKKESFPLTVTSAQKNPTAFYLCASSLGLAGSYNEQFFGPGTRLTVL.

The chain carries TRBV6-5 and TRBJ1-1; 9 positions match TRBD1. The germline CDR1 and CDR2 sequences are MNHEY and SVGAGI. The CDR3 is 14 amino acids. V shed 7 bases, J shed 4 bases, and the junction held 7 bases outside the gene matches. The CDR3 loop is CASKPGQGGTEAFF. In DNA form, the CDR3 reads TGTGCCAGCAAACCGGGACAGGGAGGCACTGAAGCTTTCTTT.

This chain connects TRBV15 to TRBJ2-3, with a weak D call TRBD1 (6 bases). The CDR3 is made up of 16 amino acids. Germline V gives CDR1 LNHNV, CDR2 YYDKDF (reference sequence). V shed 0 bases and J shed 1 base, with 11 bases lying between them. The CDR3 sequence is CATSRDIGGGTDTQYF. Written as DNA, the CDR3 is TGTGCCACCAGCAGAGATATAGGGGGAGGCACAGATACGCAGTATTTT.

The V gene is TRBV27, the J gene TRBJ2-3, with 7 bases that match TRBD2. This CDR3 has 17 residues. V lost 0 bases to trimming and J lost 2 bases; unmatched junction nucleotides: 8. The V gene's germline CDR1 is MNHEY and CDR2 SMNVEV (reference sequence). The CDR3 reads CASSLSRGTETTDTQYF. The CDR3 bases are TGTGCCAGCAGTTTATCGCGGGGGACTGAGACCACAGATACGCAGTATTTT.

The chain links TRBV28 to TRBJ2-7; D unclear. CDR3 size: 14 residues. Trimming took 6 bases from V and 2 from J, leaving 14 bases between them. CDR1 and CDR2 from the germline V gene are MDHEN and SYDVKM. As DNA, the CDR3 is TGTGCCAGCAGCCCTGACGGGTATACCTACGAGCAGTACTTC. Its protein product is CASSPDGYTYEQYF.

The V call is TRBV9, the J call TRBJ2-1, with D unclear. The CDR3 extends over 14 amino acids. V lost 0 bases, J lost 7 bases, and 11 bases lay in between. The germline V gene has CDR1 SGDLS and CDR2 YYNGEE. CDR3 in amino acids: CASSVGGATNEQFF. DNA for the CDR3: TGTGCCAGCAGCGTAGGCGGCGCGACGAATGAGCAGTTCTTC.

The chain combines TRBV4-2 with TRBJ2-7; D might be TRBD2 (5 bases). The CDR3 totals 15 residues. Germline CDR1 LGHNA, CDR2 YNFKEQ. V lost 1 base and J 1 base, leaving 11 bases between the germline ends. CDR3 loop: CASSQVRGESYEQYF. The CDR3 bases are TGTGCCAGCAGCCAAGTCCGGGGTGAATCCTACGAGCAGTACTTC.

The chain couples TRBV4-3 to TRBJ2-5, with TRBD2 matching 13 bases. CDR1 is LGHNA and CDR2 is YSLEER in the germline V gene. V was clipped by 1 base and J by 0 bases; unmatched bases: 2. This CDR3 spans 17 amino acids. In nucleotides, the CDR3 is TGCGCCAGCAGCCAAGTGGGACTAGCGGGGTACCAAGAGACCCAGTACTTC. Its translation is CASSQVGLAGYQETQYF.

The V and J genes are TRBV9 and TRBJ2-7; 10 nucleotides line up with TRBD2. Germline CDR1 and CDR2: SGDLS and YYNGEE. This CDR3 has 15 amino acids. V dropped 0 bases and J dropped 1; count of bases not matched to a gene: 1. The CDR3 loop reads CASSVGTSGSYEQYF. The CDR3 nucleotides are TGTGCCAGCAGCGTAGGGACTAGCGGTTCCTACGAGCAGTACTTC. The full variable domain, with the rest looked up from reference TRBV9 and TRBJ2-7, is DSGVTQTPKHLITATGQRVTLRCSPRSGDLSVYWYQQSLDQGLQFLIQYYNGEERAKGNILERFSAQQFPDLHSELNLSSLELGDSALYFCASSVGTSGSYEQYFGPGTRLTVT.

This chain connects TRBV18 to TRBJ1-3; D gene uncertain. V gave up 5 bases and J gave up 0 bases, with 11 bases separating them. In germline, CDR1 is KGHSH, CDR2 LQKENI. There are 15 residues in the CDR3. This chain's CDR3 is CASSRAADSGNTIYF. CDR3 bases: TGTGCCAGCTCAAGGGCTGCAGACTCTGGAAACACCATATATTTT. Combining the CDR3 with reference TRBV18 and TRBJ1-3 gives the whole variable domain NAGVMQNPRHLVRRRGQEARLRCSPMKGHSHVYWYRQLPEEGLKFMVYLQKENIIDESGMPKERFSAEFPKEGPSILRIQQVVRGDSAAYFCASSRAADSGNTIYFGEGSWLTVV.

The rearrangement links TRBV28 to TRBJ2-3; 9 bases match TRBD2. CDR1 MDHEN and CDR2 SYDVKM come from the germline V gene. After removal of 5 bases from V and 4 bases from J, the junction contained 7 bases not matched to a gene. The CDR3 length is 15 residues. The CDR3 nucleotides read TGTGCCAGCAGTCGGATAGCGGGAGTTTCAGATACGCAGTATTTT. This encodes CASSRIAGVSDTQYF.